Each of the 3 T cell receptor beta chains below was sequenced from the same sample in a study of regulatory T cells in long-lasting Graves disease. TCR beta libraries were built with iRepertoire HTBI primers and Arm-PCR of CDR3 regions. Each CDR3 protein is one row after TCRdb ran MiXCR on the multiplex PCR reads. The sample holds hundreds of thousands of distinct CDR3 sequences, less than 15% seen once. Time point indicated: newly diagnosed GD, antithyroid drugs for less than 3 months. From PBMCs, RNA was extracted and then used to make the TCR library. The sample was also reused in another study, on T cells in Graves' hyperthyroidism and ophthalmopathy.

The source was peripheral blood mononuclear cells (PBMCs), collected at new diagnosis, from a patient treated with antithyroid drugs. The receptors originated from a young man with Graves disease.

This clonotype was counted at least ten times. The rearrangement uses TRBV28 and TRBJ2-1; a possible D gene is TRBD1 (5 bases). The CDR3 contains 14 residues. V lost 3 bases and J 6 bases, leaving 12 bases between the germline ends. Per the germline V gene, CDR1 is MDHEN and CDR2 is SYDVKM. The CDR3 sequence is CASSFLGAVNEQFF. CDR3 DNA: TGTGCCAGCAGTTTTTTAGGGGCGGTCAATGAGCAGTTCTTC.

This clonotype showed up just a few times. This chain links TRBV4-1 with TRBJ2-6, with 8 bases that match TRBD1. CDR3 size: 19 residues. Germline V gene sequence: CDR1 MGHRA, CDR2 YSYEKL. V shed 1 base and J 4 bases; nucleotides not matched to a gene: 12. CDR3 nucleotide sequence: TGCGCCAGCAGCCAAGGACAGGGGAACGAGAAGGAGGGGGCCAACGTCCTGACTTTC. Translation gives CASSQGQGNEKEGANVLTF.

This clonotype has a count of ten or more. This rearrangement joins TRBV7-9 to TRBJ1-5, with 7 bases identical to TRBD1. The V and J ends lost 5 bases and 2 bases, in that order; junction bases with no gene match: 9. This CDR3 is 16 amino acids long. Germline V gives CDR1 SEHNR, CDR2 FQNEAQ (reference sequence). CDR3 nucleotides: TGTGCCAGCAGCCAGGGGGATGGGGGGCGCAATCAGCCCCAGCATTTT. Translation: CASSQGDGGRNQPQHF.